This T cell receptor beta chain comes out of a study of T cell changes during pregnancy in multiple sclerosis. The length of the CDR3 is 13 residues. Trimming took off 5 bases at V and 3 bases at J, with 8 bases between the two ends. Per the germline V gene, CDR1 is MNHEY and CDR2 is SVGAGI. The table came from immunoSEQ multiplex PCR; TCRdb's copy has only in-frame clones and leaves some out. This sample has some 100,000 clones, with approximately 94% found just once. The genes are TRBV6-5 and TRBJ1-5; D is unresolved. Sample: peripheral blood, taken in the second trimester of pregnancy. The receptor's source is a female donor with multiple sclerosis, enrolled in a pregnancy study. In nucleotides, the CDR3 is TGTGCCAGCAGTATCCGTCTCAATCAGCCCCAGCATTTT. Translation: CASSIRLNQPQHF.